These 31 T cell receptor beta chains originate from one sample sequenced in a study of regulatory T cells in long-lasting Graves disease. Construction of TCR beta libraries relied on iRepertoire HTBI primers and on Arm-PCR targeting CDR3 regions. TCRdb reprocessed the multiplex PCR reads with MiXCR, giving one entry per CDR3 protein. The sample lists 450,000 to 700,000 distinct CDR3 sequences, roughly 13% occurring once. This sample's time point: newly diagnosed GD, antithyroid drugs for less than 3 months. Making the TCR library involved RNA that had been extracted from PBMCs. These data also featured in a second study, about T cells in Graves' hyperthyroidism and ophthalmopathy.

The sample in question was peripheral blood mononuclear cells (PBMCs), obtained at new diagnosis, from a patient treated with antithyroid drugs. The receptors shown here come from a man aged 30 to 39 with Graves disease.

This clonotype was seen many times. The chain links TRBV15 to TRBJ2-1; 9 bases line up with TRBD2. This CDR3 is built from 18 residues. Per the germline V gene, CDR1 is LNHNV and CDR2 is YYDKDF (reference sequence). The ends lost 5 bases at V and 1 base at J; junction bases unmatched: 12. CDR3 sequence reads: CATSPGLAGMGSYNEQFF. The CDR3 DNA reads as TGTGCCACCAGCCCCGGTCTAGCGGGAATGGGGTCCTACAATGAGCAGTTCTTC.

This clonotype was detected only a few times. The V call is TRBV25-1, the J call TRBJ2-7; 13 positions match TRBD2. The CDR3 spans 17 residues. Germline V lookup: CDR1 MGHDK, CDR2 SYGVNS. The V gene end was trimmed by 3 bases and the J gene end by 10 bases; junction bases not matched to a gene: 15. CDR3 coding DNA: TGTGCCAGCAGTGACCGACGGACTAGCGGGAGATTCCCGACACAGTACTTC. Translated, it gives CASSDRRTSGRFPTQYF.

This clonotype has ten or more counts. The V gene is TRBV6-5, the J gene TRBJ2-2; D gene uncertain. Germline V CDR1 and CDR2: MNHEY, SVGAGI. This CDR3 has 13 amino acids. The V end lost 2 bases, the J end lost 5 bases, and 6 bases lay between the germline ends. The CDR3 DNA is TGTGCCAGCAGTTACGCGGTTACCGGGGAGCTGTTTTTT. It yields the protein CASSYAVTGELFF.

This clonotype was detected ten times or more. A junction end diverges from the germline sequence, so it may reflect a read error. V is TRBV7-9 and J is TRBJ2-7, with 8 nucleotides matching TRBD1. The germline V gene has CDR1 SEHNR and CDR2 FQNEAQ (reference sequence). The CDR3 extends over 14 amino acids. CDR3 sequence: CASSLDRASDEQYF. The CDR3 bases are TGTGCCAGCAGCTTGGACAGGGCCTCCGACGAGCAGTACTTC. Full variable domain (remainder filled in from reference TRBV7-9 and TRBJ2-7): DTGVSQNPRHKITKRGQNVTFRCDPISEHNRLYWYRQTLGQGPEFLTYFQNEAQLEKSRLLSDRFSAERPKGSFSTLEIQRTEQGDSAMYLCASSLDRASDEQYFGPGTRLTVT.

The chain uses TRBV30 and TRBJ1-1; D not certain. V shed 0 bases and J shed 0 bases, with 8 bases lying between them. This CDR3 is 14 amino acids long. Germline assignment: CDR1 GTSNPN and CDR2 SVGIG (reference sequence). The CDR3 DNA reads TGTGCCTGGAGTGTGGGGAGCATGAACACTGAAGCTTTCTTT. Encoded protein: CAWSVGSMNTEAFF.

This clonotype was seen many times. The chain uses TRBV5-1 and TRBJ1-1, with D hard to call. CDR3 length: 16 amino acids. CDR1 SGHRS and CDR2 YFSETQ come from the germline V gene. The germline V and J ends were trimmed by 1 base and 0 bases, with 13 bases remaining between them. The CDR3 DNA sequence: TGCGCCAGCAGCTTGTTGAGCAGAACCATGAACACTGAAGCTTTCTTT. It translates to CASSLLSRTMNTEAFF.

In this sample, this clonotype turned up many times. The genes are TRBV18 and TRBJ2-5; no definite D call. Trimming removed 6 bases at V and 5 bases at J, with 16 bases between. Germline loops: CDR1 KGHSH, CDR2 LQKENI. This CDR3 comprises 14 residues. CDR3 DNA: TGTGCCAGCTCCCCTCAGTCAAGGCGGGAGACCCAGTACTTC. Amino acids: CASSPQSRRETQYF.

CDR3 residues: CATSSRTGFQPQHF. Here the CDR3 DNA reads TGTGCCACCAGCTCGCGAACAGGGTTTCAGCCCCAGCATTTT. The chain has TRBV15 and TRBJ1-5; D possibly corresponds to TRBD1 (6 bases). The CDR3 has 14 residues. V shed 5 bases and J shed 6 bases, with 14 bases lying between them. Germline CDR1 LNHNV, CDR2 YYDKDF (reference sequence).

This clonotype has ten or more counts. The chain carries TRBV29-1 and TRBJ2-3, with D perhaps TRBD1 (5 bases). The CDR3 length is 13 residues. V was clipped by 4 bases and J by 6 bases, with 14 bases between them. Germline assignment: CDR1 SQVTM and CDR2 ANQGSEA. Here the CDR3 reads CSVGLGQRDTQYF. DNA for the CDR3: TGCAGCGTTGGTTTGGGGCAGCGCGATACGCAGTATTTT.

The V gene is TRBV20-1, the J gene TRBJ2-3; TRBD2 matches at 13 bases. CDR1 is DFQATT, CDR2 SNEGSKA, per germline (reference sequence). Germline trimming cut 4 bases from V and 2 bases from J; bases unmatched to any gene: 3. CDR3 length: 15 amino acids. CDR3 in amino acids: CSATGTSGNTDTQYF. The CDR3 DNA follows: TGCAGTGCTACCGGGACTAGCGGGAACACAGATACGCAGTATTTT.

The chain employs TRBV7-9 and TRBJ2-1; D might be TRBD1 or TRBD2, each matching 5 bases. Germline V gives CDR1 SEHNR, CDR2 FQNEAQ (reference sequence). Deletions cut 5 bases from V and 13 bases from J, with 21 bases between. The CDR3 has 14 amino acids. The CDR3 sequence is CASSPVGAQETQFF. For the CDR3, the DNA is TGTGCCAGCAGCCCCGTCGGGGCCCAAGAGACCCAGTTCTTC.

This clonotype was counted only a few times. This rearrangement joins TRBV30 to TRBJ2-5; D assignment may be TRBD1 or TRBD2 (7 bases each). Trimming shortened V by 8 bases and J by 1 base, and 14 bases separated the two germline ends. The CDR3 is 13 amino acids. Per germline, CDR1 GTSNPN and CDR2 SVGIG (reference sequence). The CDR3 loop reads CAGGGGLQETQYF. In nucleotides, the CDR3 is TGTGCCGGGGGAGGGGGCCTCCAAGAGACCCAGTACTTC.

This clonotype came up many times. CDR3 residues: CASSLRGRFNNEQFF. The CDR3 bases are TGTGCCAGCAGCTTACGGGGGCGATTTAACAATGAGCAGTTCTTC. The chain carries TRBV7-2 and TRBJ2-1, with D perhaps assigned TRBD1 or TRBD2 (6 bases each). In germline, CDR1 is SGHTA, CDR2 FQGNSA. The CDR3 length is 15 residues. The V and J ends lost 2 bases and 5 bases respectively, with 13 bases between them.

Many counts were recorded for this clonotype. V is TRBV20-1 and J is TRBJ2-3, with D unresolved. Per the germline V gene, CDR1 is DFQATT and CDR2 is SNEGSKA (reference sequence). This CDR3 is built from 13 residues. V lost 6 bases and J 1 base, leaving 11 bases between the germline ends. As DNA, the CDR3 is TGCAGTGCCCCAGACCGGGGCACAGATACGCAGTATTTT. Translation: CSAPDRGTDTQYF.

This clonotype was counted many times. The chain uses TRBV7-2 and TRBJ1-1; a weak D match, TRBD1 (6 bases). CDR1 and CDR2 (germline): SGHTA, FQGNSA. This CDR3 comprises 13 residues. The germline V and J ends were trimmed by 5 bases and 9 bases, with 16 bases remaining between them. CDR3 DNA: TGTGCCAGCAGCCTTACGTACAGGGAAAAAGCTTTCTTT. It codes for CASSLTYREKAFF.

This clonotype appeared many times. This chain uses TRBV29-1 with TRBJ2-5; unclear D gene. Trimming took 8 bases from V and 2 from J, leaving 15 bases between them. The germline V gene has CDR1 SQVTM and CDR2 ANQGSEA. This CDR3 is built from 13 residues. CDR3 sequence (DNA): TGCAGCTGGATTTCCCCGAAACAAGAGACCCAGTACTTC. Residues: CSWISPKQETQYF.

The sample holds many counts of this clonotype. This rearrangement joins TRBV20-1 to TRBJ2-2; D not certain. The CDR3 extends over 15 amino acids. Trimming removed 2 bases from V and 4 bases from J, with 14 bases in between. Germline CDR1 is DFQATT and CDR2 is SNEGSKA (reference sequence). The CDR3 spells CSARRHGGFTGELFF. CDR3 in DNA: TGCAGTGCTAGAAGGCATGGCGGATTCACCGGGGAGCTGTTTTTT.

This clonotype was observed a few times. CDR3 DNA sequence: TGCAGTGCGCGCGCTGTGGGACAGGAATTGTTTGGCTACACCTTC. It yields the protein CSARAVGQELFGYTF. This sequence joins TRBV20-1 and TRBJ1-2; 8 bases agree with TRBD1. Per germline, CDR1 DFQATT and CDR2 SNEGSKA (reference sequence). The CDR3 length is 15 residues. Unmatched junction bases numbered 16, after V lost 6 bases and J lost 7 bases.

In this sample, this clonotype turned up many times. The V call is TRBV2, the J call TRBJ1-4; D perhaps matches TRBD1 (5 bases). The germline V gene encodes CDR1 SNHLY and CDR2 FYNNEI. The CDR3 covers 11 residues. This chain's CDR3 is CAGEKKEKLFF. The CDR3 coding sequence is TGTGCGGGGGAGAAAAAGGAAAAACTGTTTTTT.

V gene TRBV3-1 combines with J gene TRBJ2-7; no clear D. The germline gives CDR1 LGHDT, CDR2 YNNKEL (reference sequence). The germline V and J ends were trimmed by 2 bases and 0 bases, with 5 bases remaining between them. CDR3 length equals 13 residues. CDR3 amino acids: CASSQRNSYEQYF. The DNA for the CDR3 is TGTGCCAGCAGCCAAAGAAACTCCTACGAGCAGTACTTC.

With respect to this clonotype: Just one base apart from a much larger clone, this may be a read error. The chain employs TRBV7-9 and TRBJ2-7; 7 bases match TRBD2. The V gene's germline CDR1 is SEHNR and CDR2 FQNEAQ (reference sequence). The CDR3 totals 13 residues. In DNA, the CDR3 is TGTGCCAGCCGAGCGAGCGGGACCTACGAGGAGTACTTC. It encodes CASRASGTYEEYF.

This clonotype was observed at least ten times. CDR3 sequence: CASSEAGELAALGQYF. The DNA for the CDR3 is TGTGCCAGCAGTGAAGCAGGGGAACTAGCGGCTCTAGGGCAGTACTTC. The chain links TRBV2 to TRBJ2-7, with 8 bases matching TRBD2. The V segment lost 0 bases and the J segment 9 bases; nucleotides outside the gene matches: 13. The CDR3 is 16 amino acids. Germline V gene sequence: CDR1 SNHLY, CDR2 FYNNEI. The full variable domain, with the rest looked up from reference TRBV2 and TRBJ2-7, is EPEVTQTPSHQVTQMGQEVILRCVPISNHLYFYWYRQILGQKVEFLVSFYNNEISEKSEIFDDQFSVERPDGSNFTLKIRSTKLEDSAMYFCASSEAGELAALGQYFGPGTRLTVT.

This clonotype was found many times. This chain uses TRBV7-9 with TRBJ2-7; 10 bases fit TRBD2. The CDR3 is made up of 15 amino acids. From germline, CDR1 is SEHNR and CDR2 FQNEAQ (reference sequence). Trimming took 1 base from V and 3 from J; bases not matched to a gene: 3. The CDR3 region is CASSLDSGRVYEQYF. CDR3 nucleotide sequence: TGTGCCAGCAGCTTAGACAGCGGGAGGGTCTACGAGCAGTACTTC. Looking up the rest from reference TRBV7-9 and TRBJ2-7 gives the full variable domain: DTGVSQNPRHKITKRGQNVTFRCDPISEHNRLYWYRQTLGQGPEFLTYFQNEAQLEKSRLLSDRFSAERPKGSFSTLEIQRTEQGDSAMYLCASSLDSGRVYEQYFGPGTRLTVT.

This clonotype came up many times. The chain employs TRBV7-9 and TRBJ2-7, with D possibly matching TRBD1 (7 bases). This CDR3 spans 15 amino acids. The germline V and J ends were trimmed by 5 bases and 2 bases, with 16 bases remaining between them. In germline, CDR1 is SEHNR, CDR2 FQNEAQ (reference sequence). CDR3 nucleotide sequence: TGTGCCAGCAGCACAACCTCAGGGGGGCCCTACGAGCAGTACTTC. Its protein product is CASSTTSGGPYEQYF.

J is TRBJ2-7 and V is TRBV30, with D tentatively TRBD2 (5 bases). With 3 bases removed from V and 1 base from J, the gap between germline ends came to 16 bases. The germline CDR1 and CDR2 sequences are GTSNPN and SVGIG (reference sequence). This CDR3 is built from 15 residues. The CDR3 loop reads CAWRTPGGGSYEQYF. The CDR3 DNA reads as TGTGCCTGGAGAACTCCCGGAGGAGGATCCTACGAGCAGTACTTC.

This clonotype has at least ten counts. V usage is TRBV5-5 and J usage is TRBJ2-7; D is perhaps TRBD2 (5 bases). Germline assignment: CDR1 SGHKS and CDR2 YYEKEE (reference sequence). V lost 5 bases, J lost 6 bases, and 18 bases lay in between. This CDR3 region has 14 residues. The chain's CDR3 is CASRVGSQGLEQYF. The CDR3 nucleotides read TGTGCCAGCAGGGTAGGGTCCCAAGGACTCGAGCAGTACTTC.

This clonotype was picked up many times. The chain links TRBV24-1 to TRBJ2-7; 8 nucleotides match TRBD1. This CDR3 is 13 amino acids long. V shed 7 bases and J 0 bases; nucleotides not matched to a gene: 1. In germline, CDR1 is KGHDR, CDR2 SFDVKD. The CDR3 coding sequence is TGTGCCACCAGGGGACAGGCCTCCTACGAGCAGTACTTC. It translates to CATRGQASYEQYF.

This clonotype was detected many times. V and J are TRBV7-2 and TRBJ2-7, with D perhaps TRBD2 (6 bases). V was pared by 5 bases and J by 4 bases, with 18 bases between. CDR1 is SGHTA, CDR2 FQGNSA, per germline. CDR3 length: 15 residues. The CDR3 sequence: CASSVSSSGSYEQYF. The CDR3 nucleotides are TGTGCCAGCAGCGTTTCTAGTAGCGGATCGTACGAGCAGTACTTC.

This clonotype was counted ten times or more. This chain joins TRBV12-3 or TRBV12-4 and TRBJ2-7; D possibly corresponds to TRBD1 (8 bases). This CDR3 contains 19 residues. V gave up 7 bases and J gave up 0 bases, with 28 bases separating them. CDR3 protein: CASNHRGAFLGGASYEQYF. CDR3 DNA: TGTGCCAGCAATCACAGGGGGGCCTTTCTGGGGGGGGCCTCCTACGAGCAGTACTTC.

The rearrangement uses TRBV7-2 and TRBJ2-3, with D unclear. This CDR3 has 15 residues. Looked up from germline, CDR1 is SGHTA and CDR2 is FQGNSA. Trimming took off 7 bases at V and 0 bases at J, with 14 bases between the two ends. CDR3 sequence (DNA): TGTGCCAGCACCAAATCATTCGCTAGCACAGATACGCAGTATTTT. Amino acid sequence: CASTKSFASTDTQYF.

This clonotype was detected many times. This chain links TRBV20-1 with TRBJ2-7; 12 positions match TRBD2. V was clipped by 5 bases and J by 5 bases; unmatched bases: 7. The V gene's germline CDR1 is DFQATT and CDR2 SNEGSKA (reference sequence). This CDR3 comprises 14 residues. The CDR3 region has the DNA TGCAGTGCTCTTGGACTAGCGGGATCCCACGAGCAGTACTTC. It yields the protein CSALGLAGSHEQYF.